This T cell receptor (beta chain) came from a study of T-cell reconstitution after alpha-beta-depleted transplantation in children. The library targeted TCRbeta and was prepared with unique molecular identifiers. MiXCR, run by TCRdb on the PCR reads, gives a single entry per CDR3 protein. The sample contains more than 250,000 distinct CDR3 sequences, more than 9% of which appear only once. With 2 bases removed from V and 4 bases from J, the gap between germline ends came to 8 bases. CDR1 is MGHDK and CDR2 is SYGVNS in the germline V gene. The CDR3 has 14 residues. The clonotype comes from a human donor who donated a stem cell graft to a child with SCID. The V call is TRBV25-1, the J call TRBJ2-2; D gene unclear. The source was PBMCs from the stem cell graft donor, collected from the stem cell graft. CDR3 sequence: CASSERPSTGELFF. The CDR3 coding sequence is TGTGCCAGCAGTGAAAGGCCGAGCACCGGGGAGCTGTTTTTT.